Presented here are 7 T cell receptor beta chains from one specimen sequenced in a study of shared clonotypes between healthy human individuals. TCRdb keeps only in-frame clones here, not all; method: immunoSEQ multiplex PCR. The sample lists about a million clones; over 75% were seen once. The material sequenced was memory CD4+ T cells sorted from blood. This sample's subset: CD45RA-negative fraction. These receptors were collected from a man aged 18 to 29 in good health.

The chain recombines TRBV10-3 with TRBJ1-3, with a possible D match to TRBD1 (6 bases). There are 15 residues in the CDR3. Germline loops: CDR1 ENHRY, CDR2 SYGVKD. Trimming shortened V by 6 bases and J by 0 bases, and 12 bases separated the two germline ends. The CDR3 sequence is CAISARDNSGNTIYF. The CDR3 nucleotides are TGTGCCATCAGCGCCCGGGACAACTCTGGAAACACCATATATTTT.

In its sample, this clone was seen a few times. This rearrangement joins TRBV5-1 to TRBJ2-2; D is ambiguous. Germline V gene lookup returns CDR1 SGHRS and CDR2 YFSETQ. The CDR3 consists of 16 residues. V was clipped by 4 bases and J by 0 bases, with 13 bases between them. The CDR3 sequence is CASSPSGFANTGELFF. DNA of the CDR3: TGCGCCAGCAGCCCCAGTGGATTCGCGAACACCGGGGAGCTGTTTTTT. Based on the CDR3 plus reference TRBV5-1 and TRBJ2-2, the full variable domain is KAGVTQTPRYLIKTRGQQVTLSCSPISGHRSVSWYQQTPGQGLQFLFEYFSETQRNKGNFPGRFSGRQFSNSRSEMNVSTLELGDSALYLCASSPSGFANTGELFFGEGSRLTVL.

This clone was found once. The rearrangement links TRBV6-5 to TRBJ1-2; TRBD1 matches 12 bases. Trimming at V came to 8 bases and at J to 4 bases, leaving 2 bases not matched to a gene. The CDR3 covers 13 residues. Germline V gives CDR1 MNHEY, CDR2 SVGAGI. This chain's CDR3 is CASRDRGPYGYTF. The CDR3 DNA reads TGTGCCAGCCGGGACAGGGGGCCCTATGGCTACACCTTC.

A single count supports this clone. This rearrangement joins TRBV30 to TRBJ1-5; D might be TRBD1 (5 bases). Germline lookup yields CDR1 GTSNPN and CDR2 SVGIG (reference sequence). The CDR3 is 12 amino acids. V was trimmed by 1 base and J by 10 bases, leaving 11 bases between them. In DNA, the CDR3 is TGTGCCTGGAGTGCCTCGACAGAACCCCAGCATTTT. Its translation: CAWSASTEPQHF.

This clone showed up just once. The rearrangement uses TRBV2 and TRBJ2-2; TRBD1 might be the D (5 bases). The CDR3 sequence is 16 residues long. CDR1 is SNHLY, CDR2 FYNNEI, per germline. V was trimmed by 5 bases and J by 2 bases, leaving 15 bases between them. The CDR3 sequence: CASSLTRQINTGELFF. The CDR3 DNA reads TGTGCCAGCAGTCTCACTCGACAGATTAACACCGGGGAGCTGTTTTTT. Supplemented by reference TRBV2 and TRBJ2-2, the full variable domain reads EPEVTQTPSHQVTQMGQEVILRCVPISNHLYFYWYRQILGQKVEFLVSFYNNEISEKSEIFDDQFSVERPDGSNFTLKIRSTKLEDSAMYFCASSLTRQINTGELFFGEGSRLTVL.

This clone occurred a few times. V and J are TRBV4-1 and TRBJ2-3, with D maybe TRBD2 (6 bases). Trimming removed 0 bases from V and 2 bases from J, with 24 bases in between. The germline V gene encodes CDR1 MGHRA and CDR2 YSYEKL. CDR3 length: 20 residues. The CDR3: CASSQDLWTRAGRDTDTQYF. DNA for the CDR3: TGCGCCAGCAGCCAAGATCTTTGGACGAGGGCGGGACGGGACACAGATACGCAGTATTTT.

The sample holds a few counts of this clone. The V gene is TRBV30, the J gene TRBJ1-2, with TRBD1 as a possible D gene (6 bases). V shed 0 bases and J shed 2 bases, with 10 bases lying between them. The CDR3 has 14 amino acids. CDR1 and CDR2 from the germline V gene are GTSNPN and SVGIG (reference sequence). CDR3 in amino acids: CAWSVKQGNYGYTF. Written as DNA, the CDR3 is TGTGCCTGGAGTGTAAAACAGGGCAACTATGGCTACACCTTC.